What follows is one T cell receptor beta chain and its context. Germline lookup yields CDR1 MGHDK and CDR2 SYGVNS. This CDR3 contains 13 residues. V was clipped by 3 bases and J by 5 bases, with 10 bases between them. These data originate in a study of shared clonotypes between healthy human individuals. As for the study in general: Samples came from two female and a few male donors aged 18 to 49.

TCRdb's table, derived via immunoSEQ multiplex PCR, lists solely in-frame clones and lacks some. The sample contains hundreds of thousands of clones, approximately 71% of which appear only once. The sequencing sample was made of PBMCs. The clonotype comes from a woman aged 35 to 49 in good health. Some clones in this sample may be carry-over from other donors' samples. This chain connects TRBV25-1 to TRBJ1-1; weak D call: TRBD1 (5 bases). The CDR3 loop reads CASSEGVGTEAFF. The DNA of the CDR3 is TGTGCCAGCAGTGAGGGGGTAGGGACTGAAGCTTTCTTT.